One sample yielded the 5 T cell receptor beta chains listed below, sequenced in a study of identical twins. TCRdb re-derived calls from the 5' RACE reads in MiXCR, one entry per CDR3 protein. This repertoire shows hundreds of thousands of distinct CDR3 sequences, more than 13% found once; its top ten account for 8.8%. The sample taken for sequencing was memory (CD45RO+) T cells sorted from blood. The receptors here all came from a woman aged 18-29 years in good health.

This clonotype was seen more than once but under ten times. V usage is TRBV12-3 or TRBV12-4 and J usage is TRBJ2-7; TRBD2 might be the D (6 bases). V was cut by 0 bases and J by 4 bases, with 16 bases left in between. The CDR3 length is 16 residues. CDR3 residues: CASSLASGGRPYEQYF. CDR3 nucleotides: TGTGCCAGCAGTTTAGCGTCTGGAGGGAGGCCATACGAGCAGTACTTC.

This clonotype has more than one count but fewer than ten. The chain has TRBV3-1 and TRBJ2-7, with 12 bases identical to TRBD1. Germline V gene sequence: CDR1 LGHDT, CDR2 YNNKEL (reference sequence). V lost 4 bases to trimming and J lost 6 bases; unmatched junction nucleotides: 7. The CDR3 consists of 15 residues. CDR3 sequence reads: CASSRLGQGAGEQYF. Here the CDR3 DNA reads TGTGCCAGCAGCCGACTGGGACAGGGGGCCGGCGAGCAGTACTTC.

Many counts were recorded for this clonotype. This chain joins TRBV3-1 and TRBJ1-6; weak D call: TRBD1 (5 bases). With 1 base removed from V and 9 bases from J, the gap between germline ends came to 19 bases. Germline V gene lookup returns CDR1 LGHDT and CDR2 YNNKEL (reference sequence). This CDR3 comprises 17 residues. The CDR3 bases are TGTGCCAGCAGCCAAGGATTGAGTGGGGGGGTAGCTTCACCCCTCCACTTT. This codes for CASSQGLSGGVASPLHF. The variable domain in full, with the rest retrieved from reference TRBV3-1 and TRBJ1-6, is DTAVSQTPKYLVTQMGNDKSIKCEQNLGHDTMYWYKQDSKKFLKIMFSYNNKELIINETVPNRFSPKSPDKAHLNLHINSLELGDSAVYFCASSQGLSGGVASPLHFGNGTRLTVT.

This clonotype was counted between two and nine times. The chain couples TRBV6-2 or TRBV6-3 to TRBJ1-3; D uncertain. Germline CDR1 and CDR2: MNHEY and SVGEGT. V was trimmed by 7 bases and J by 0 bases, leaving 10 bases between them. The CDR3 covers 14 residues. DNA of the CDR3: TGTGCCAGCATGAAGGTCCCCTCTGGAAACACCATATATTTT. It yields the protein CASMKVPSGNTIYF.

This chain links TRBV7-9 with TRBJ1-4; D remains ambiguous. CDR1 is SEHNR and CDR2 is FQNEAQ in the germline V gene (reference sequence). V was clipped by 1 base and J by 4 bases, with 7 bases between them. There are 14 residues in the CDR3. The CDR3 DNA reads TGTGCCAGCAGCTTAGACAGAGATAATGAAAAACTGTTTTTT. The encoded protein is CASSLDRDNEKLFF.